This T cell receptor (beta chain) derives from a study of identical twins. Whole-study results and caveats: Invariant MAIT and iNKT cells may have partly biased zero-insertion analyses. Modeled out-of-frame TCR alpha sharing in monozygotic twins fell below observed levels.

The CDR3 totals 16 residues. CDR1 is SGHRS and CDR2 is YFSETQ in the germline V gene. Trimming removed 1 base at V and 2 bases at J, with 10 bases between. A single record per CDR3 protein comes from TCRdb applying MiXCR to the 5' RACE reads. Among 500,000 to 550,000 distinct CDR3 sequences listed, approximately 22% were seen once. This clonotype was seen a few times. Its specificity is not known. The data also belong to a second study, concerning T cells expressing NK-cell markers. That source notes: Underlying the TCR beta repertoires were sorted CD3+CD56+NKG2C+, CD3+CD56+NKG2C- and CD3+CD56-NKG2C+ T cells. Unclear, still, was the HCMV specificity of the expanded NKG2C+ T cell clones.

The TCR was taken from a woman aged 18-30 years in good health. The sequenced sample was CD4+ T cells sorted from blood. The V call is TRBV5-1, the J call TRBJ2-6; D perhaps matches TRBD1 (6 bases). For the CDR3, the DNA is TGCGCCAGCAGCTTGACAGGGTCTACTGGGGCCAACGTCCTGACTTTC. This gives the protein CASSLTGSTGANVLTF.